The clone carrying this T cell receptor (beta chain) showed up just a few times. This sample was taken from a study of radiotherapy plus CTLA-4 blockade in lung cancer. Clones were read by immunoSEQ multiplex PCR, and TCRdb kept only the in-frame ones, dropping some. This sample has approximately 19,000 clones, with 86% found just once. Trimming removed 8 bases from V and 3 bases from J; junction bases left unmatched: 7. CDR1 is SGHVS, CDR2 FQNEAQ, per germline. This CDR3 contains 14 residues. The chain links TRBV7-8 to TRBJ2-1, with TRBD2 matching 7 bases. This receptor was taken from a human donor with non-small cell lung cancer whose response to radiotherapy plus ipilimumab could not be evaluated. The sequences come from peripheral blood, collected from a patient treated with radiotherapy plus ipilimumab. CDR3 residues: CASRRREGYNEQFF. The CDR3 bases are TGTGCCAGCCGCAGGAGGGAGGGCTACAATGAGCAGTTCTTC.